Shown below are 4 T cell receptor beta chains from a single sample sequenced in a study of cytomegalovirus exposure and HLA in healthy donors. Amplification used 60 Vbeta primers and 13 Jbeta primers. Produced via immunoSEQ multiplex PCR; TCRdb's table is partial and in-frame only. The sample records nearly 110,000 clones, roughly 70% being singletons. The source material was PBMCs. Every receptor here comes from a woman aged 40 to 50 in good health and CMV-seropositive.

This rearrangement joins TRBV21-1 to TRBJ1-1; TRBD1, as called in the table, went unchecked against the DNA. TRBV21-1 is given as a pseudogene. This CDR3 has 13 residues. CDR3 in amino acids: CDKTGTGDTEAFF. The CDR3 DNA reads TGTGACAAGACCGGGACAGGGGACACTGAAGCTTTCTTT.

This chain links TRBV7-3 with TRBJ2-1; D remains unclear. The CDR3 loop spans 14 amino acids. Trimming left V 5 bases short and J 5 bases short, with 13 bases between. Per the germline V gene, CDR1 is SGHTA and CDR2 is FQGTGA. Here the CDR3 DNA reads TGTGCCAGCAGCATGGCGGCTTATGACAATGAGCAGTTCTTC. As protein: CASSMAAYDNEQFF.

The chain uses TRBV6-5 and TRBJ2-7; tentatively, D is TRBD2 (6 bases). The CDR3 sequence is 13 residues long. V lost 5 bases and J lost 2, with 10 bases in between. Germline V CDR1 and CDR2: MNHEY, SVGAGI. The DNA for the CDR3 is TGTGCCAGCAGTGCGGGAAGGGCCTACGAGCAGTACTTC. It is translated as CASSAGRAYEQYF.

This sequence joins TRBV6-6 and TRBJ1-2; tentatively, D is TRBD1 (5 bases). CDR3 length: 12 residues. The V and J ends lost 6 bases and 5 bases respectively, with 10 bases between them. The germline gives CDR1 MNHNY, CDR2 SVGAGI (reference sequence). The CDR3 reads CASSSGKYGYTF. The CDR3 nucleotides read TGTGCCAGCAGCTCAGGGAAGTATGGCTACACCTTC.